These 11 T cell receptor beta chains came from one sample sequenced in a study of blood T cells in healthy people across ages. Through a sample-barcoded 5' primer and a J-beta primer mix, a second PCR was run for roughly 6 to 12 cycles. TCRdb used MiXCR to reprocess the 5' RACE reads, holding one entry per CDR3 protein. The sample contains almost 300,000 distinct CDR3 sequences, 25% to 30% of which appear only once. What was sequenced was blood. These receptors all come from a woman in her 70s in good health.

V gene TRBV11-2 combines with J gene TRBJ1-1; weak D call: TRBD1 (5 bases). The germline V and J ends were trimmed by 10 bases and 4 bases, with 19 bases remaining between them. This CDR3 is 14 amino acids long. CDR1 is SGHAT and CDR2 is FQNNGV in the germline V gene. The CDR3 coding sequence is TGTGCCATCACCGGGGGAGGGCAGAGCACTGAAGCTTTCTTT. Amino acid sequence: CAITGGGQSTEAFF.

Written as DNA, the CDR3 is TGCAGCGTGGACAGGGGGAGCTCCTACAATGAGCAGTTCTTC. Its protein product is CSVDRGSSYNEQFF. V is TRBV29-1 and J is TRBJ2-1; 10 bases fit TRBD1. This CDR3 region has 14 residues. J gave up 0 bases and V 6 bases, and 2 bases lay outside the gene matches. Germline-derived CDR1 and CDR2 are SQVTM and ANQGSEA.

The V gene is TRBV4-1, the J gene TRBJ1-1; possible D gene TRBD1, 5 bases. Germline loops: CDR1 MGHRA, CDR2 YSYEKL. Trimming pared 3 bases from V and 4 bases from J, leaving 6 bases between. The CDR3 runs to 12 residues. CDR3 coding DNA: TGCGCCAGCAGCCATGGGACCACTGAAGCTTTCTTT. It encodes CASSHGTTEAFF.

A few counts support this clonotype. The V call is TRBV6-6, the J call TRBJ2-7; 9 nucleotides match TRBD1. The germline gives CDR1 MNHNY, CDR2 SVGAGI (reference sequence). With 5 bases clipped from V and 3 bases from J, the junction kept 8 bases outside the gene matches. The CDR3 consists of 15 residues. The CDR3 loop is CASSQPTGGLYEQYF. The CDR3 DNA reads TGTGCCAGCAGTCAACCTACAGGGGGCCTCTACGAGCAGTACTTC.

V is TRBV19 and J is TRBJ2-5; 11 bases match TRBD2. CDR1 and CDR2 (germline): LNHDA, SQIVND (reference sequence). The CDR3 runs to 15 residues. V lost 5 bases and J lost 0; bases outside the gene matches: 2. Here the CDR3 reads CASSPSGRYQETQYF. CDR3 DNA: TGTGCCAGTAGTCCTAGCGGGAGGTACCAAGAGACCCAGTACTTC.

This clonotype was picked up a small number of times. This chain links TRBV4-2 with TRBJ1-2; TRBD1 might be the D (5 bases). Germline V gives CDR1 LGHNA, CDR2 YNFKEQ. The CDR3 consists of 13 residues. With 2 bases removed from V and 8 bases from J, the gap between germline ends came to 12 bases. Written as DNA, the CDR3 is TGTGCCAGCAGCCAATTGGTTGGGGGGGGCTACACCTTC. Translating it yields CASSQLVGGGYTF.

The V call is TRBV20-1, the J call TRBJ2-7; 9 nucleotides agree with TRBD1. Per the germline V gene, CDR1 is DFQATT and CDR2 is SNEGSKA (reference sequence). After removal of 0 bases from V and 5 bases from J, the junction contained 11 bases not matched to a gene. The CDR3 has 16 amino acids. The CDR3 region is CSARDIQGAMFNEQYF. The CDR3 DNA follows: TGCAGTGCTAGAGATATACAGGGGGCTATGTTCAACGAGCAGTACTTC.

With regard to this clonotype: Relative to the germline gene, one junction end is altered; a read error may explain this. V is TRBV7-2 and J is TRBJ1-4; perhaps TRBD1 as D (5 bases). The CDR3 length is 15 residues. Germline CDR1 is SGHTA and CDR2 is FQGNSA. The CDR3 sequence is CAISDPGSFNEKLFF. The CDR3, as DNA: TGTGCCATCAGCGACCCAGGGTCGTTTAATGAAAAACTGTTTTTT.

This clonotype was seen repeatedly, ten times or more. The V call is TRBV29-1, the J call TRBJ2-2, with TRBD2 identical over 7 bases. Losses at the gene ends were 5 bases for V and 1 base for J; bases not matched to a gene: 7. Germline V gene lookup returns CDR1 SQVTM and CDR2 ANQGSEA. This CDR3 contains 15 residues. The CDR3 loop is CSVRAGDRNTGELFF. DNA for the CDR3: TGCAGCGTTCGGGCGGGAGACAGGAACACCGGGGAGCTGTTTTTT.

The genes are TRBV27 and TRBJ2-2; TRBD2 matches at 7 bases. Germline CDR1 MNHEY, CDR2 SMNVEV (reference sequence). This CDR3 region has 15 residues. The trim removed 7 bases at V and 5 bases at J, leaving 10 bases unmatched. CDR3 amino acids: CASIFTGGWTGELFF. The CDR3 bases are TGTGCCAGCATTTTTACGGGAGGATGGACCGGGGAGCTGTTTTTT.

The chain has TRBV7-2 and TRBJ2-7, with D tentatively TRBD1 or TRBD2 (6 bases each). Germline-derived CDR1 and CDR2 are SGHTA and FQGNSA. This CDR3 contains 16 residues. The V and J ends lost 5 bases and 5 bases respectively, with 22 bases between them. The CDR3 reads CASSPGGGRPYHEQYF. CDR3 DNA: TGTGCCAGCAGCCCCGGAGGGGGGAGGCCTTACCACGAGCAGTACTTC.